Listed here is a single T cell receptor beta chain. Antigen specificity is unknown. This sample is part of a study of early stage breast cancer tumors. Findings and caveats of the study: Enriched TCRB sequences shared across patients were mostly commonly generated sequences.

Germline lookup yields CDR1 MNHEY and CDR2 SMNVEV (reference sequence). The CDR3 covers 12 residues. Trimming removed 3 bases from V and 7 bases from J, with 6 bases in between. Blood replicates held 0.5 ug DNA, tumor or normal breast roughly 1.5 ug, two each. Repertoires were generated with immunoSEQ multiplex PCR, while TCRdb's copy carries only in-frame clones and drops some. The data contain fewer than 80,000 clones, 75% to 90% of them singletons. Input material: blood. V and J are TRBV27 and TRBJ2-2, with D uncertain. The receptor was isolated from a person aged 40-50 years with breast cancer. The CDR3 bases are TGTGCCAGCAGTTTGATGGGCGGGGAGCTGTTTTTT. Its protein is CASSLMGGELFF.